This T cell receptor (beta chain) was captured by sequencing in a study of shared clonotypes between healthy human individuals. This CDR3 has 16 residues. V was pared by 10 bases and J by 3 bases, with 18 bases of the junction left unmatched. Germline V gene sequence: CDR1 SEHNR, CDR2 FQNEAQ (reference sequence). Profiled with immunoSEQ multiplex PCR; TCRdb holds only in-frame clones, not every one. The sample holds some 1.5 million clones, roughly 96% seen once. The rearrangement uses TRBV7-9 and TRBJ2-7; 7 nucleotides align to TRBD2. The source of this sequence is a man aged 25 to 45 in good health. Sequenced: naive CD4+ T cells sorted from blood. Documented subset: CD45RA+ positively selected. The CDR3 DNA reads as TGTGCCATCTCGCCTCCCGGGAGGTTTCCCCGCTACGAGCAGTACTTC. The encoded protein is CAISPPGRFPRYEQYF.